One and the same sample provided the 31 T cell receptor beta chains below, sequenced in a study of human T cells and chemical hapten exposure. TCRdb reprocessed the RACE reads with MiXCR, giving one entry per CDR3 protein. Of approximately 320,000 distinct CDR3 sequences listed, about 5.4% are singletons. As to time point: pre-sensitization, week 0. Treatment denoted: therapeutic diphenylcyclopropenone sensitization with weekly scalp DPC. The sequencing here drew on whole blood, taken in connection with sensitization to the hapten diphenylcyclopropenone (DPC). Receptor source: a woman under 30 with alopecia areata. Some clones in this sample may be carry-over from other donors' samples.

This clonotype has only a few counts. This may arise from a read error, as a much more abundant clone is one base away. The V gene is TRBV6-2 or TRBV6-3, the J gene TRBJ1-5, with D hard to call. Germline V gene data show CDR1 as MNHEY and CDR2 as SVGEGT. The CDR3 has 13 residues. This CDR3 reads CAGSSDSNQPQHF. CDR3 coding DNA: TGTGCCGGCAGTTCGGATAGCAATCAGCCCCAGCATTTT.

This clonotype has a handful of counts. This chain uses TRBV20-1 with TRBJ2-5; 9 nucleotides align to TRBD2. There are 16 residues in the CDR3. V lost 3 bases and J lost 1; bases outside the gene matches: 9. CDR1 is DFQATT and CDR2 is SNEGSKA in the germline V gene (reference sequence). The CDR3 protein is CSARAQRGAPQETQYF. The DNA for the CDR3 is TGCAGTGCTAGGGCCCAGCGGGGGGCCCCCCAAGAGACCCAGTACTTC.

This clonotype was detected only a few times. Here the CDR3 reads CATSDLSVTDYGYTF. CDR3 DNA: TGTGCCACCAGTGATTTGTCTGTTACCGACTATGGCTACACCTTC. V usage is TRBV24-1 and J usage is TRBJ1-2; D uncertain. V dropped 0 bases and J dropped 3 bases, with 10 bases sitting between them. The CDR3 runs to 15 residues. The germline CDR1 and CDR2 sequences are KGHDR and SFDVKD.

This chain links TRBV10-2 with TRBJ2-3, with D uncertain. The germline gives CDR1 WSHSY, CDR2 SAAADI. V gave up 7 bases and J gave up 5 bases, with 19 bases separating them. The CDR3 length is 15 residues. CDR3: CASISIVGRRDTQYF. CDR3 bases: TGCGCCAGCATATCCATCGTTGGCCGCAGAGATACGCAGTATTTT.

The V gene is TRBV28, the J gene TRBJ2-5; D is unresolved. CDR1 MDHEN and CDR2 SYDVKM come from the germline V gene. The CDR3 extends over 10 amino acids. The CDR3 nucleotides read TGTGCTACATTAGCAGAGACCCAGTACTTC. Amino acids: CATLAETQYF.

This clonotype occurred a few times. V usage is TRBV7-2 and J usage is TRBJ1-6, with D tentatively TRBD1 (6 bases). CDR3 length equals 15 residues. V lost 4 bases, J lost 9 bases, and 16 bases lay in between. Germline V gives CDR1 SGHTA, CDR2 FQGNSA. In nucleotides, the CDR3 is TGTGCCAGCAGCTCCACCGGGGGCTTGAGTTCACCCCTCCACTTT. The encoded protein is CASSSTGGLSSPLHF.

This rearrangement joins TRBV20-1 to TRBJ1-2; 8 bases map to TRBD1. The CDR3 sequence is 14 residues long. CDR1 is DFQATT, CDR2 SNEGSKA, per germline (reference sequence). After removal of 3 bases from V and 6 bases from J, the junction contained 9 bases not matched to a gene. Written as DNA, the CDR3 is TGCAGTGCTAGGGACAGGGTTTTAGAGGATGGCTACACCTTC. Amino acids: CSARDRVLEDGYTF.

This clonotype was seen many times. The chain joins TRBV5-1 to TRBJ1-1, with D possibly being TRBD1 (5 bases). Germline V CDR1 and CDR2: SGHRS, YFSETQ. The CDR3 covers 16 residues. V shed 6 bases and J shed 1 base, with 19 bases lying between them. CDR3 sequence reads: CASTRGGAIKNTEAFF. As DNA, the CDR3 is TGCGCCAGCACCCGTGGAGGGGCAATAAAGAACACTGAAGCTTTCTTT.

The table lists this clonotype with many counts. The chain joins TRBV4-2 to TRBJ2-3; no clear D. CDR3 length equals 14 residues. V lost 0 bases and J 3 bases, leaving 7 bases between the germline ends. CDR1 is LGHNA and CDR2 is YNFKEQ in the germline V gene. DNA of the CDR3: TGTGCCAGCAGCCAAGAAAGAGAAACAGATACGCAGTATTTT. It translates to CASSQERETDTQYF.

This clonotype has just a few counts. The J gene is TRBJ2-3, the V gene TRBV6-5, with D possibly being TRBD2 (5 bases). Per the germline V gene, CDR1 is MNHEY and CDR2 is SVGAGI. V gave up 0 bases and J gave up 6 bases, with 13 bases separating them. CDR3 size: 15 residues. The chain's CDR3 is CASSYSEGRHDTQYF. Written as DNA, the CDR3 is TGTGCCAGCAGTTACTCAGAGGGTCGGCACGATACGCAGTATTTT.

The chain recombines TRBV11-1 with TRBJ2-2, with D uncertain. From germline, CDR1 is SGHAT and CDR2 FQDESV (reference sequence). The CDR3 totals 14 residues. Trimming pared 5 bases from V and 2 bases from J, leaving 9 bases between. As DNA, the CDR3 is TGTGCCAGCAGCCCCCAAAGAAACACCGGGGAGCTGTTTTTT. It encodes CASSPQRNTGELFF.

This clonotype appeared many times. This rearrangement joins TRBV3-1 to TRBJ1-1; D unclear. The CDR3 consists of 14 residues. In germline, CDR1 is LGHDT, CDR2 YNNKEL (reference sequence). Trimming took 4 bases from V and 6 from J, leaving 15 bases between them. CDR3 amino acids: CASSPGHSGPEAFF. DNA of the CDR3: TGTGCCAGCAGCCCCGGTCATAGTGGTCCTGAAGCTTTCTTT. The whole variable domain, filled in from reference TRBV3-1 and TRBJ1-1, reads DTAVSQTPKYLVTQMGNDKSIKCEQNLGHDTMYWYKQDSKKFLKIMFSYNNKELIINETVPNRFSPKSPDKAHLNLHINSLELGDSAVYFCASSPGHSGPEAFFGQGTRLTVV.

This sequence joins TRBV12-3 or TRBV12-4 and TRBJ1-6; possibly TRBD1 for D (6 bases). Trimming stripped 5 bases from V and 7 bases from J, with 18 bases between. The CDR3 consists of 16 residues. The CDR3 nucleotides read TGTGCCAGCAGTGATCTCCTGCCCACAGGGAATTCACCCCTCCACTTT. Translated, it gives CASSDLLPTGNSPLHF.

There are a few counts of this clonotype. The V call is TRBV7-8, the J call TRBJ2-2; 8 positions agree with TRBD1. The germline V gene has CDR1 SGHVS and CDR2 FQNEAQ. V lost 5 bases to trimming and J lost 4 bases; unmatched junction nucleotides: 3. This CDR3 region has 14 residues. CDR3 residues: CASSPTGGTGELFF. CDR3 sequence (DNA): TGTGCCAGCAGCCCAACAGGGGGCACCGGGGAGCTGTTTTTT. Together with reference TRBV7-8 and TRBJ2-2, the CDR3 gives the full variable domain: GAGVSQSPRYKVAKRGQDVALRCDPISGHVSLFWYQQALGQGPEFLTYFQNEAQLDKSGLPSDRFFAERPEGSVSTLKIQRTQQEDSAVYLCASSPTGGTGELFFGEGSRLTVL.

This clonotype was recorded many times. The chain combines TRBV10-3 with TRBJ1-1; tentative D call: TRBD1 (6 bases). The CDR3 has 14 amino acids. Looked up from germline, CDR1 is ENHRY and CDR2 is SYGVKD. V shed 6 bases and J shed 0 bases, with 11 bases lying between them. CDR3 bases: TGTGCCATCAGACCGGGACAACTGAACACTGAAGCTTTCTTT. Protein sequence: CAIRPGQLNTEAFF.

Only a few counts were recorded for this clonotype. The J gene is TRBJ1-2, the V gene TRBV25-1; unclear D gene. The V end was cut by 8 bases, the J end by 8 bases, with 21 bases between. The CDR3 is made up of 14 amino acids. Germline assignment: CDR1 MGHDK and CDR2 SYGVNS. This chain's CDR3 is CASSPLPPKTGYTF. The CDR3 nucleotides are TGTGCCAGCTCACCCCTCCCGCCCAAAACGGGCTACACCTTC.

This clonotype was seen at least ten times. The V and J genes are TRBV6-5 and TRBJ1-5; D remains unclear. With 4 bases removed from V and 0 bases from J, the gap between germline ends came to 16 bases. The CDR3 totals 17 residues. CDR1 MNHEY and CDR2 SVGAGI come from the germline V gene. The CDR3 is CASSSSLNSYSNQPQHF. For the CDR3, the DNA is TGTGCCAGCAGTTCGTCCCTAAACAGCTATAGCAATCAGCCCCAGCATTTT.

A word on this clonotype: A clone one base away is much larger, so this may be a read error. The chain couples TRBV28 to TRBJ2-3, with 10 bases identical to TRBD2. V gave up 8 bases and J gave up 8 bases; unmatched junction bases: 13. The CDR3 runs to 15 residues. CDR1 and CDR2 from the germline V gene are MDHEN and SYDVKM. CDR3 region: CASGSRGAGGFTQYF. CDR3 in DNA: TGTGCCAGCGGGTCCCGGGGAGCGGGGGGGTTTACGCAGTATTTT.

This clonotype has only a few counts. No conserved phenylalanine or tryptophan is present at the end of the CDR3, so a read error is the likely explanation. No DNA is shown, since the ends of the CDR3 on it are uncertain; the CDR3 is the one TCRdb lists. V is TRBV28 and J is TRBJ2-3. CDR1 is MDHEN and CDR2 is SYDVKM in the germline V gene. The CDR3 is 10 amino acids long, termini counted. CDR3 residues: CATIRVSAKY.

This clonotype showed up many times. The chain joins TRBV3-1 to TRBJ2-6, with unresolved D. Germline CDR1 is LGHDT and CDR2 is YNNKEL (reference sequence). Trimming removed 4 bases at V and 4 bases at J, with 11 bases between. This CDR3 has 15 residues. The CDR3 sequence: CASSRSESGANVLTF. CDR3 DNA: TGTGCCAGCAGCCGATCTGAGTCGGGGGCCAACGTCCTGACTTTC.

This clonotype came up a few times. The gene calls are TRBV10-3 and TRBJ2-5; D tentatively reads TRBD1 or TRBD2 (5 bases each). Germline CDR1 and CDR2: ENHRY and SYGVKD. CDR3 length: 15 amino acids. Trimming pared 10 bases from V and 2 bases from J, leaving 20 bases between. CDR3 sequence (DNA): TGTGCCAACATAACAGCCGGGACCGGGCAAGAGACCCAGTACTTC. This sequence encodes CANITAGTGQETQYF.

This clonotype occurred a few times. This chain joins TRBV7-9 and TRBJ2-3, with D perhaps assigned TRBD1 or TRBD2 (5 bases each). The germline V gene encodes CDR1 SEHNR and CDR2 FQNEAQ (reference sequence). V was shortened by 5 bases and J by 5 bases, with 20 bases between the two germline ends. CDR3 length: 16 amino acids. DNA of the CDR3: TGTGCCAGCAGCGTGAGTAGAACAGGAGGTGGAGATACGCAGTATTTT. It specifies CASSVSRTGGGDTQYF.

The chain recombines TRBV4-3 with TRBJ2-5, with 8 bases matching TRBD2. Trimming took 0 bases from V and 0 from J; bases not matched to a gene: 3. The CDR3 runs to 16 residues. CDR1 is LGHNA, CDR2 YSLEER, per germline. DNA of the CDR3: TGCGCCAGCAGCCAAGAAGCGGGAGAGTACCAAGAGACCCAGTACTTC. Residues: CASSQEAGEYQETQYF.

The chain links TRBV12-3 or TRBV12-4 to TRBJ2-2; maybe TRBD2 (6 bases). This CDR3 is 15 amino acids long. Trimming removed 5 bases at V and 5 bases at J, with 15 bases between. The CDR3 sequence is CASSGAGTQTGELFF. The CDR3 region has the DNA TGTGCCAGCAGTGGGGCCGGGACTCAGACCGGGGAGCTGTTTTTT.

The genes are TRBV6-1 and TRBJ1-4; 9 positions match TRBD1. This CDR3 has 14 residues. The V segment lost 6 bases and the J segment 8 bases; nucleotides outside the gene matches: 7. In germline, CDR1 is MNHNS, CDR2 SASEGT. This chain's CDR3 is CASRDHRGHEKLFF. As DNA, the CDR3 is TGTGCCAGCAGGGACCACAGGGGGCACGAAAAACTGTTTTTT.

The chain recombines TRBV3-1 with TRBJ2-3; no clear D. Between the trimmed V and J ends, which lost 1 base and 0 bases, there was a span of 14 bases. The CDR3 totals 17 residues. The germline V gene encodes CDR1 LGHDT and CDR2 YNNKEL (reference sequence). The CDR3, as DNA: TGTGCCAGCAGCCAAGTTTCGCAGTACCTAAGCACAGATACGCAGTATTTT. This gives the protein CASSQVSQYLSTDTQYF.

This clonotype appeared many times. V and J are TRBV18 and TRBJ2-7; D gene ambiguous. This CDR3 spans 15 amino acids. V dropped 3 bases and J dropped 12 bases, with 24 bases sitting between them. CDR1 is KGHSH, CDR2 LQKENI, per germline. The CDR3 protein is CASSPQDLTPKSRYF. The CDR3 nucleotides are TGTGCCAGCTCACCTCAGGACCTTACGCCTAAGTCTCGGTACTTC.

The chain recombines TRBV28 with TRBJ2-5, with a weak D call TRBD2 (5 bases). V lost 4 bases, J lost 2 bases, and 11 bases lay in between. This CDR3 spans 14 amino acids. Looked up from germline, CDR1 is MDHEN and CDR2 is SYDVKM. CDR3 nucleotides: TGTGCCAGCAGTTCATCATGGACTCAAGAGACCCAGTACTTC. Its protein product is CASSSSWTQETQYF.

This clonotype showed up many times. The chain has TRBV27 and TRBJ2-7; 9 bases fit TRBD1. CDR3 length: 15 amino acids. Trimming removed 5 bases from V and 0 bases from J; junction bases left unmatched: 5. Germline-derived CDR1 and CDR2 are MNHEY and SMNVEV (reference sequence). The CDR3 loop reads CASSTTGGSSYEQYF. Written as DNA, the CDR3 is TGTGCCAGCAGTACGACAGGGGGGAGCTCCTACGAGCAGTACTTC.

This clonotype occurred a few times. The V gene is TRBV12-3 or TRBV12-4, the J gene TRBJ1-5; D may be TRBD1 (6 bases). This CDR3 region has 15 residues. Trimming left V 2 bases short and J 5 bases short, with 13 bases between. In DNA form, the CDR3 reads TGTGCCAGCAGTTTAAGGGGGGAGGGGTATCAGCCCCAGCATTTT. Protein: CASSLRGEGYQPQHF.

This clonotype was counted only a few times. The rearrangement uses TRBV27 and TRBJ2-5, with 10 bases lining up with TRBD1. V dropped 5 bases and J dropped 3; count of bases not matched to a gene: 6. Germline CDR1 MNHEY, CDR2 SMNVEV (reference sequence). This CDR3 has 15 amino acids. The CDR3 DNA reads as TGTGCCAGCAGTGGAACCGGGACAGGGGAAGAGACCCAGTACTTC. Its protein product is CASSGTGTGEETQYF.